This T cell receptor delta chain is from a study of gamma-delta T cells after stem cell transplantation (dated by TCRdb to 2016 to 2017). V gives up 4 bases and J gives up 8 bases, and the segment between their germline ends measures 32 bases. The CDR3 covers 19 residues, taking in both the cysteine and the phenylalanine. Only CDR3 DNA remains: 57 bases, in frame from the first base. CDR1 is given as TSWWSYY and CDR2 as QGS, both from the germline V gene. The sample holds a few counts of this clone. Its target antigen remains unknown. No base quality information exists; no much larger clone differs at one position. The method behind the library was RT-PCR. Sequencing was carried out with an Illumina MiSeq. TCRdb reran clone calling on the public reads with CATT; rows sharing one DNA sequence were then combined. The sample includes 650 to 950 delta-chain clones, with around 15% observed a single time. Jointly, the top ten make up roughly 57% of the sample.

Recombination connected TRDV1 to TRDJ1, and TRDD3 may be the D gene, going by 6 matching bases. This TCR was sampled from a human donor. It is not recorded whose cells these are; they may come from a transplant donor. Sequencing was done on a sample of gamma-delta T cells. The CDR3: CALGVFQYFLWGDTRKLIF. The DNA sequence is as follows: TGTGCTCTTGGGGTCTTTCAATATTTCCTGTGGGGGGACACGAGAAAACTCATCTTT.